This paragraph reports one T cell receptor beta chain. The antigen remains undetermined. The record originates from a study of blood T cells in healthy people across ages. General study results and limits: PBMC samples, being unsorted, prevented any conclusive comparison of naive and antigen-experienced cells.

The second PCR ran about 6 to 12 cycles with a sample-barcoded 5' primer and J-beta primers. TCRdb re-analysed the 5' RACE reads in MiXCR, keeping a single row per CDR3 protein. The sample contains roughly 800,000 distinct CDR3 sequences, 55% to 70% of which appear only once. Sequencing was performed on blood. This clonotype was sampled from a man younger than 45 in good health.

In DNA, the CDR3 is TGTGCCAGCAGCTGGCACCGCGGGACCTCCTACAATGAGCAGTTCTTC. It is translated as CASSWHRGTSYNEQFF. The chain joins TRBV11-2 to TRBJ2-1; a possible D gene is TRBD2 (6 bases). The CDR3 is 16 residues long. Germline CDR1 reads SGHAT; CDR2 reads FQNNGV. V shed 4 bases and J shed 0 bases, with 13 bases lying between them.